The 16 T cell receptor beta chains in this list originate from one sample, sequenced in a study of multiple sclerosis patients with progressive multifocal leukoencephalopathy. Clones were read by immunoSEQ multiplex PCR, and TCRdb kept only the in-frame ones, dropping some. The sample holds around 30,000 clones, around 91% seen once. Time point described: before natalizumab initiation. Sequenced input: PBMCs. These receptors originate from a human donor with multiple sclerosis.

The V gene is TRBV18, the J gene TRBJ2-7, with 7 bases aligning to TRBD1. The germline V gene encodes CDR1 KGHSH and CDR2 LQKENI. V lost 0 bases, J lost 4 bases, and 3 bases stayed unmatched. The CDR3 runs 14 residues. The CDR3 nucleotides are TGTGCCAGCTCACCACCGACAGGGTGGTACGAGCAGTACTTC. Amino acid sequence: CASSPPTGWYEQYF.

The chain uses TRBV7-9 and TRBJ1-1, with D hard to call. The V end lost 1 base, the J end lost 3 bases, and 12 bases lay between the germline ends. There are 15 residues in the CDR3. Germline values: CDR1 SEHNR, CDR2 FQNEAQ (reference sequence). The CDR3 loop is CASSLVGIHDTEAFF. For the CDR3, the DNA is TGTGCCAGCAGCTTAGTCGGGATCCACGACACTGAAGCTTTCTTT.

The chain has TRBV11-3 and TRBJ2-1; 8 bases align to TRBD2. This CDR3 comprises 17 residues. The ends lost 0 bases at V and 7 bases at J; junction bases unmatched: 11. Germline V lookup: CDR1 SGHNT, CDR2 YENEEA. The CDR3 sequence is CASSLDAAGGPGNEQFF. CDR3 bases: TGTGCCAGCAGCTTAGATGCGGCGGGAGGTCCGGGGAATGAGCAGTTCTTC.

J is TRBJ1-2 and V is TRBV7-9, with D perhaps matching TRBD1 (6 bases). Trimming pared 7 bases from V and 2 bases from J, leaving 14 bases between. The CDR3 extends over 14 amino acids. CDR1 is SEHNR and CDR2 is FQNEAQ in the germline V gene (reference sequence). CDR3 nucleotides: TGTGCCAGCACCCCGTTGGGGGGCAACTATGGCTACACCTTC. Encoded protein: CASTPLGGNYGYTF. Combining the CDR3 with reference TRBV7-9 and TRBJ1-2 gives the whole variable domain DTGVSQNPRHKITKRGQNVTFRCDPISEHNRLYWYRQTLGQGPEFLTYFQNEAQLEKSRLLSDRFSAERPKGSFSTLEIQRTEQGDSAMYLCASTPLGGNYGYTFGSGTRLTVV.

The CDR3 nucleotides are TGTGCCAGCAGCTTGGCGAGCACCGAAAAACTGTTTTTT. Amino acid sequence: CASSLASTEKLFF. This chain uses TRBV5-5 with TRBJ1-4; no reliable D call. V was pared by 0 bases and J by 8 bases, with 8 bases between. CDR3 length: 13 amino acids. Per the germline V gene, CDR1 is SGHKS and CDR2 is YYEKEE (reference sequence).

The chain recombines TRBV6-1 with TRBJ1-5, with unresolved D. V was shortened by 10 bases and J by 6 bases, with 16 bases between the two germline ends. CDR3 length: 13 amino acids. Germline CDR1 reads MNHNS; CDR2 reads SASEGT. The CDR3 spells CATTSEWAQPQHF. The CDR3, as DNA: TGTGCCACAACTTCAGAGTGGGCTCAGCCCCAGCATTTT.

V gene TRBV5-6 combines with J gene TRBJ1-1, with D unclear. Trimming took 0 bases from V and 0 from J, leaving 6 bases between them. The CDR3 totals 14 residues. Per germline, CDR1 SGHDT and CDR2 YYEEEE. The CDR3 region is CASSLGRVNTEAFF. CDR3 in DNA: TGTGCCAGCAGCTTGGGGCGGGTGAACACTGAAGCTTTCTTT.

The chain employs TRBV28 and TRBJ2-6, with a possible D match to TRBD1 (7 bases). Germline values: CDR1 MDHEN, CDR2 SYDVKM. Trimming left V 10 bases short and J 0 bases short, with 13 bases between. The CDR3 consists of 15 residues. CDR3 DNA: TGTGCCACGCGGGACAGTCTCTCTGGGGCCAACGTCCTGACTTTC. Translation: CATRDSLSGANVLTF.

The chain couples TRBV6-5 to TRBJ2-7; perhaps TRBD1 as D (6 bases). V gave up 6 bases and J gave up 5 bases, with 11 bases separating them. The CDR3 loop spans 12 amino acids. Germline values: CDR1 MNHEY, CDR2 SVGAGI. CDR3 amino acids: CASSLTGNEQYF. The CDR3, as DNA: TGTGCCAGCAGCCTAACAGGGAACGAGCAGTACTTC.

The rearrangement joins TRBV5-1 to TRBJ2-1; 11 bases match TRBD2. With 4 bases clipped from V and 6 bases from J, the junction kept 9 bases outside the gene matches. This CDR3 contains 16 residues. The germline gives CDR1 SGHRS, CDR2 YFSETQ. The CDR3 DNA reads TGCGCCAGCAGCCCAGCGACTAGCGGGATTGGCAATGAGCAGTTCTTC. Its translation: CASSPATSGIGNEQFF.

The chain uses TRBV7-2 and TRBJ2-1; no definite D call. There are 15 residues in the CDR3. CDR1 SGHTA and CDR2 FQGNSA come from the germline V gene. V was pared by 5 bases and J by 5 bases, with 16 bases between. CDR3 DNA: TGTGCCAGCAGCCCGATCATATTCACTCACAATGAGCAGTTCTTC. Its translation: CASSPIIFTHNEQFF.

This clone has only a few counts. This rearrangement joins TRBV10-2 to TRBJ2-2, with D perhaps matching TRBD2 (5 bases). CDR3 size: 13 residues. The V end lost 8 bases, the J end lost 6 bases, and 13 bases lay between the germline ends. Germline loops: CDR1 WSHSY, CDR2 SAAADI. The CDR3 reads CASCPGYSGELFF. CDR3 in DNA: TGCGCCAGCTGCCCGGGGTACTCCGGGGAGCTGTTTTTT.

V usage is TRBV5-4 and J usage is TRBJ2-7; TRBD1 might be the D (6 bases). Trimming removed 4 bases from V and 3 bases from J, with 17 bases in between. Germline V gives CDR1 SGHNT, CDR2 YYREEE (reference sequence). The CDR3 has 15 residues. CDR3 coding DNA: TGTGCCAGCAGCCCAGGACAGATTCAACGCTACGAGCAGTACTTC. Protein: CASSPGQIQRYEQYF. The variable domain in full, completed from reference TRBV5-4 and TRBJ2-7, reads ETGVTQSPTHLIKTRGQQVTLRCSSQSGHNTVSWYQQALGQGPQFIFQYYREEENGRGNFPPRFSGLQFPNYSSELNVNALELDDSALYLCASSPGQIQRYEQYFGPGTRLTVT.

This chain links TRBV7-6 with TRBJ1-1; unclear D gene. This CDR3 comprises 14 residues. V lost 4 bases to trimming and J lost 7 bases, with 16 bases between them. CDR1 and CDR2 from the germline V gene are SGHVS and FNYEAQ. The DNA of the CDR3 is TGTGCCAGCAGCTCAAACCGACGGCTCGATGAAGCTTTCTTT. Translated: CASSSNRRLDEAFF.

CDR3 sequence reads: CASSGGGDYYEQYF. The CDR3 DNA reads TGTGCCAGCAGTGGGGGGGGAGACTACTACGAGCAGTACTTC. The V call is TRBV6-1, the J call TRBJ2-7, with 7 bases matching TRBD2. The CDR3 covers 14 residues. The V gene's germline CDR1 is MNHNS and CDR2 SASEGT. Trimming cost V 4 bases and J 3 bases; bases outside gene matches: 6.

The gene calls are TRBV19 and TRBJ1-1; TRBD1 agrees at 8 bases. The V gene's germline CDR1 is LNHDA and CDR2 SQIVND (reference sequence). V dropped 4 bases and J dropped 4; count of bases not matched to a gene: 5. This CDR3 is 14 amino acids long. CDR3 nucleotides: TGTGCCAGTAGTACGACAGGGGTTGGCACTGAAGCTTTCTTT. This encodes CASSTTGVGTEAFF. Full variable domain (remainder filled in from reference TRBV19 and TRBJ1-1): DGGITQSPKYLFRKEGQNVTLSCEQNLNHDAMYWYRQDPGQGLRLIYYSQIVNDFQKGDIAEGYSVSREKKESFPLTVTSAQKNPTAFYLCASSTTGVGTEAFFGQGTRLTVV.